These T cell receptor beta chains were read from a single sample in a study of T cell changes during pregnancy in multiple sclerosis. The protocol was immunoSEQ multiplex PCR, while the TCRdb copy is restricted to in-frame clones and leaves out a portion. The sample contains more than 85,000 clones, around 92% of which appear only once. This material consisted of peripheral blood, taken before pregnancy. The receptors shown here come from a female donor with multiple sclerosis, enrolled in a pregnancy study. CDR3s include the opening cysteine and the closing phenylalanine or tryptophan. D genes are given only for firm matches.

CDR3 length: 14; V gene: TRBV12-5; D gene: TRBD2; J gene: TRBJ2-1; CDR3 DNA: TGTGCTAGTGGTACGGGGGGCTCCTACAATGAGCAGTTCTTC; CDR3 protein: CASGTGGSYNEQFF
CDR3 length: 14; V gene: TRBV18; D gene: TRBD1; J gene: TRBJ1-5; CDR3 DNA: TGTGCCAGCTCACCCCAGGGGGGAAATCAGCCCCAGCATTTT; CDR3 protein: CASSPQGGNQPQHF
CDR3 length: 9; V gene: TRBV20-1; D gene: .; J gene: TRBJ2-7; CDR3 DNA: TGCAGTGCCCCACTAGATCCGTACTTC; CDR3 protein: CSAPLDPYF
CDR3 length: 18; V gene: TRBV7-9; D gene: .; J gene: TRBJ1-1; CDR3 DNA: TGTGCCAGCAGCCCATCTTCCCCAGGGTTGAGGTGGGTTACTGAAGCTTTCTTT; CDR3 protein: CASSPSSPGLRWVTEAFF
CDR3 length: 13; V gene: TRBV27; D gene: TRBD2; J gene: TRBJ2-3; CDR3 DNA: TGTGCCAGCAGCCGTACTAGCGGAGATACGCAGTATTTT; CDR3 protein: CASSRTSGDTQYF
CDR3 length: 15; V gene: TRBV7-8; D gene: .; J gene: TRBJ1-5; CDR3 DNA: TGTGCCAGCAGCTTAGAGGCAGGTCGTAATCAGCCCCAGCATTTT; CDR3 protein: CASSLEAGRNQPQHF
CDR3 length: 11; V gene: TRBV25-1; D gene: TRBD2; J gene: TRBJ2-5; CDR3 DNA: TGTGCCGCTAGCGGGAGGGAGACCCAGTACTTC; CDR3 protein: CAASGRETQYF
CDR3 length: 16; V gene: TRBV6-5; D gene: TRBD1; J gene: TRBJ2-7; CDR3 DNA: TGTGCCAGCAGTTACTCGGGGACAGGGTTTTCCTACGAGCAGTACTTC; CDR3 protein: CASSYSGTGFSYEQYF
CDR3 length: 14; V gene: TRBV7-8; D gene: .; J gene: TRBJ1-1; CDR3 DNA: TGTGCCAGCAGCCCTCCCCGAGGGAGCAATAAAGCTTTCTTT; CDR3 protein: CASSPPRGSNKAFF
CDR3 length: 12; V gene: TRBV25-1; D gene: TRBD2; J gene: TRBJ2-1; CDR3 DNA: TGTGCCAGCAGTGAATCTGGGACTAGGGCGTTCTTC; CDR3 protein: CASSESGTRAFF
CDR3 length: 15; V gene: TRBV30; D gene: TRBD1; J gene: TRBJ1-2; CDR3 DNA: TGTGCCTGGACCGCCCCCGACAGGGTTAACTATGGCTACACCTTC; CDR3 protein: CAWTAPDRVNYGYTF
CDR3 length: 15; V gene: TRBV7-2; D gene: TRBD2; J gene: TRBJ2-5; CDR3 DNA: TGTGCCAGCAGCTTAGCAGCGGGGAGTGGGGAGACCCAGTACTTC; CDR3 protein: CASSLAAGSGETQYF
CDR3 length: 13; V gene: TRBV7-9; D gene: TRBD2; J gene: TRBJ2-7; CDR3 DNA: TGTGCCAGCAGGGGCGGGAGAAGGTACGAGCAGTACTTC; CDR3 protein: CASRGGRRYEQYF
CDR3 length: 18; V gene: TRBV14; D gene: .; J gene: TRBJ2-7; CDR3 DNA: TGTGCCAGCAGCCAAATTCTCCCAGGGGTTGGTAGGCTCTACGAGCAGTACTTC; CDR3 protein: CASSQILPGVGRLYEQYF
CDR3 length: 14; V gene: TRBV27; D gene: .; J gene: TRBJ2-2; CDR3 DNA: TGTGCCAGCCAACGAGGGCCGGACACCGGGGAGCTGTTTTTT; CDR3 protein: CASQRGPDTGELFF
CDR3 length: 20; V gene: TRBV30; D gene: TRBD1; J gene: TRBJ2-3; CDR3 DNA: TGTGCCTGGAGTGTGGTTGTTTCGAGGGACAGGGGAACGCACGCAGATACGCAGTATTTT; CDR3 protein: CAWSVVVSRDRGTHADTQYF